This TCR beta chain was identified in a study of cytomegalovirus exposure and HLA in healthy donors. Study-level findings and limits: Overall, 164 TCR beta chains were annotated as cytomegalovirus-associated. The dataset shows that most TCR sequences were rare, while some public TCRs occurred in many donors. Reported results showed that the classifier diagnosed cytomegalovirus status with high specificity and sensitivity.

A remark on this clone: Antigen specificity is unknown.

The repertoire was sequenced with immunoSEQ multiplex PCR; TCRdb's copy has only in-frame clones and lacks some. The table records 150,000 to 200,000 clones, 88% of them present only once. Germline V gene sequence: CDR1 SGHRS, CDR2 YFSETQ. This CDR3 has 12 residues. V dropped 7 bases and J dropped 5; count of bases not matched to a gene: 5. V usage is TRBV5-1 and J usage is TRBJ2-5; 7 bases agree with TRBD2. This clonotype originated in a young man in good health and CMV-seronegative. Material for sequencing was PBMCs. CDR3 DNA: TGCGCCAGCCGACGGGGGGAGGAGACCCAGTACTTC. Translation gives CASRRGEETQYF. Full variable domain (missing parts from reference TRBV5-1 and TRBJ2-5): KAGVTQTPRYLIKTRGQQVTLSCSPISGHRSVSWYQQTPGQGLQFLFEYFSETQRNKGNFPGRFSGRQFSNSRSEMNVSTLELGDSALYLCASRRGEETQYFGPGTRLLVL.